The present T cell receptor beta chain was sequenced within a study of blood T cell repertoires in COVID-19. The V gene lost 3 bases and the J gene lost 0 bases, with 10 bases spanning the gap. In germline, CDR1 is SGHNT, CDR2 YENEEA. The CDR3 runs 15 residues. Measured with immunoSEQ multiplex PCR; TCRdb has only the in-frame clones, and not every one. The profile shows under 450,000 clones, roughly nine tenths of them singletons. The sequencing input was PBMCs or T cells enriched from blood (not recorded which). The sequence was obtained from a middle-aged woman who had been exposed to COVID-19. V is TRBV11-3 and J is TRBJ2-3; unclear D gene. The CDR3 reads CASSFFGSSTDTQYF. The CDR3 DNA follows: TGTGCCAGCAGCTTTTTCGGGTCGAGCACAGATACGCAGTATTTT.